The 21 T cell receptor beta chains below were found in one sample sequenced in a study of early T cells in non-severe SARS-CoV-2 infection. TCRdb processed the 5' RACE reads anew with MiXCR; each CDR3 protein has one entry. The sample holds 30,000 to 35,000 distinct CDR3 sequences; roughly 4.5% are singletons and the top ten take over 5%. The sample consisted of whole blood. The receptors here all came from an adult who was a healthcare worker with PCR-confirmed SARS-CoV-2 infection or an uninfected control (not recorded which).

This clonotype was seen at least ten times. The chain employs TRBV12-3 or TRBV12-4 and TRBJ2-1; 7 bases fit TRBD2. The CDR3 covers 11 residues. The V segment lost 6 bases and the J segment 12 bases; nucleotides outside the gene matches: 5. The CDR3: CASSQLAWQFF. CDR3 sequence (DNA): TGTGCCAGCAGCCAACTAGCGTGGCAGTTCTTC.

This clonotype was recorded many times. The chain links TRBV5-1 to TRBJ2-7; 12 bases match TRBD2. The junction had 3 bases not matched to a gene; V was cut back by 4 bases and J by 1 base. The germline V gene has CDR1 SGHRS and CDR2 YFSETQ. The CDR3 length is 15 residues. The CDR3 here is CASSPGLAGSYEQYF. CDR3 nucleotides: TGCGCCAGCAGCCCAGGACTAGCGGGATCCTACGAGCAGTACTTC.

The sample holds many counts of this clonotype. The chain combines TRBV18 with TRBJ1-1, with TRBD1 matching 11 bases. V was pared by 1 base and J by 6 bases, with 7 bases of the junction left unmatched. Germline CDR1 is KGHSH and CDR2 is LQKENI. The CDR3 covers 16 residues. The CDR3 bases are TGTGCCAGCTCACCACGGTTGCCGGGACAGGGGGCTGAAGCTTTCTTT. Translated: CASSPRLPGQGAEAFF.

This clonotype has a handful of counts. The chain couples TRBV7-9 to TRBJ2-2; 7 nucleotides match TRBD1. The CDR3 is 15 amino acids. The trim removed 2 bases at V and 4 bases at J, leaving 4 bases unmatched. From germline, CDR1 is SEHNR and CDR2 FQNEAQ (reference sequence). The DNA for the CDR3 is TGTGCCAGCAGCTTAAGGGGGCCAGTCACCGGGGAGCTGTTTTTT. Translated, it gives CASSLRGPVTGELFF.

As regards this clonotype: This may be a read error, as it is one base from a much larger clone. The rearrangement joins TRBV6-1 to TRBJ2-3, with 7 bases that match TRBD2. The germline gives CDR1 MNHNS, CDR2 SASEGT. CDR3 length equals 17 residues. Here the CDR3 DNA reads TGTACCAGCAGTGAAGCGTGGGCTAGCGGTAGCACAGATACGCAGTATTTT. This encodes CTSSEAWASGSTDTQYF.

In its sample, this clonotype was seen a few times. This chain connects TRBV12-3 or TRBV12-4 to TRBJ2-7; no clear D. The CDR3 contains 13 residues. The V and J ends lost 0 bases and 2 bases respectively, with 5 bases between them. The CDR3 coding sequence is TGTGCCAGCAGTTTAGCCAGGACCTACGAGCAGTACTTC. This translates into CASSLARTYEQYF.

This clonotype was counted many times. The DNA for the CDR3 is TGCGCCAGCAGTATCACAGGGATTAACTATGGCTACACCTTC. Translating it yields CASSITGINYGYTF. The V call is TRBV5-1, the J call TRBJ1-2; tentatively, D is TRBD1 (6 bases). The V end was cut by 5 bases, the J end by 1 base, with 12 bases between. Germline loops: CDR1 SGHRS, CDR2 YFSETQ. The CDR3 runs to 14 residues. Supplemented by reference TRBV5-1 and TRBJ1-2, the full variable domain reads KAGVTQTPRYLIKTRGQQVTLSCSPISGHRSVSWYQQTPGQGLQFLFEYFSETQRNKGNFPGRFSGRQFSNSRSEMNVSTLELGDSALYLCASSITGINYGYTFGSGTRLTVV.

The chain couples TRBV7-2 to TRBJ2-5; D is unclear. Germline loops: CDR1 SGHTA, CDR2 FQGNSA. The CDR3 contains 13 residues. Trimming shortened V by 1 base and J by 3 bases, and 6 bases separated the two germline ends. The CDR3 is CASSLGLKETQYF. DNA of the CDR3: TGTGCCAGCAGCTTAGGGCTGAAAGAGACCCAGTACTTC.

This clonotype was recorded a few times. The V and J genes are TRBV12-5 and TRBJ2-2; D remains unclear. The CDR3 covers 11 residues. Germline CDR1 LGHNT, CDR2 FRNRAP. V lost 5 bases and J 9 bases, leaving 7 bases between the germline ends. CDR3 sequence reads: CASGPLRELFF. The CDR3 DNA reads TGTGCTAGTGGTCCCCTCCGGGAGCTGTTTTTT.

Turning to this clonotype: A much larger clone differs by one base, so this may be a read error. This chain joins TRBV12-3 or TRBV12-4 and TRBJ1-4, with D possibly matching TRBD1 (5 bases). The CDR3 extends over 16 amino acids. Between the trimmed V and J ends, which lost 7 bases and 8 bases, there was a span of 23 bases. CDR3 region: CASTLRGSGWVEKLFF. DNA for the CDR3: TGTGCCAGCACCCTAAGGGGTTCAGGATGGGTGGAAAAACTGTTTTTT.

This clonotype has ten or more counts. The chain recombines TRBV7-3 with TRBJ1-1, with a weak D call TRBD1 (5 bases). The CDR3 contains 14 residues. Germline V gene data show CDR1 as SGHTA and CDR2 as FQGTGA. V dropped 2 bases and J dropped 11 bases, with 18 bases sitting between them. This chain's CDR3 is CASSLRTVGRDAFF. In nucleotides, the CDR3 is TGTGCCAGCAGCTTACGTACGGTGGGCAGGGACGCTTTCTTT.

This clonotype came up many times. In DNA, the CDR3 is TGTGCCAGCAGCCGCATCGGGCAGGGGCAGTACTTC. This sequence encodes CASSRIGQGQYF. The rearrangement links TRBV6-2 or TRBV6-3 to TRBJ2-7; possible D gene TRBD1, 5 bases. CDR1 and CDR2 (germline): MNHEY, SVGEGT. The CDR3 runs to 12 residues. Deletions cut 6 bases from V and 9 bases from J, with 15 bases between.

This clonotype was detected many times. V gene TRBV10-3 combines with J gene TRBJ2-2; D may be TRBD1 (5 bases). The CDR3 covers 15 residues. V gave up 2 bases and J gave up 1 base, with 8 bases separating them. Germline CDR1 is ENHRY and CDR2 is SYGVKD. The CDR3 DNA is TGTGCCATCAGTGAGACTACAGGGAACACCGGGGAGCTGTTTTTT. The encoded protein is CAISETTGNTGELFF.

This clonotype was recorded many times. The chain recombines TRBV14 with TRBJ1-1; TRBD1 is a possible D gene (6 bases). The germline gives CDR1 SGHDN, CDR2 FVKESK. V lost 0 bases and J 6 bases, leaving 14 bases between the germline ends. The CDR3 extends over 15 amino acids. CDR3 loop: CASSQDPQGIAEAFF. The CDR3 coding sequence is TGTGCCAGCAGCCAAGATCCCCAGGGGATAGCTGAAGCTTTCTTT. Full variable domain (missing parts from reference TRBV14 and TRBJ1-1): EAGVTQFPSHSVIEKGQTVTLRCDPISGHDNLYWYRRVMGKEIKFLLHFVKESKQDESGMPNNRFLAERTGGTYSTLKVQPAELEDSGVYFCASSQDPQGIAEAFFGQGTRLTVV.

This clonotype has ten or more counts. The chain has TRBV12-3 or TRBV12-4 and TRBJ2-3, with a tentative D call TRBD2 (5 bases). The CDR3 sequence is 13 residues long. V lost 3 bases to trimming and J lost 5 bases, with 9 bases between them. The chain's CDR3 is CASSLLAGDTQYF. CDR3 coding DNA: TGTGCCAGCAGTTTGCTAGCTGGAGATACGCAGTATTTT.

This clonotype was seen a few times. The chain links TRBV7-2 to TRBJ2-4; D remains unclear. From germline, CDR1 is SGHTA and CDR2 FQGNSA. Trimming left V 5 bases short and J 6 bases short, with 11 bases between. The CDR3 is 13 residues long. The CDR3 DNA is TGTGCCAGCAGCGTCAGGACCGGAAACATTCAGTACTTC. Translating it yields CASSVRTGNIQYF. The variable domain in full, with the rest retrieved from reference TRBV7-2 and TRBJ2-4, is GAGVSQSPSNKVTEKGKDVELRCDPISGHTALYWYRQSLGQGLEFLIYFQGNSAPDKSGLPSDRFSAERTGGSVSTLTIQRTQQEDSAVYLCASSVRTGNIQYFGAGTRLSVL.

This clonotype was picked up many times. The V gene is TRBV5-1, the J gene TRBJ2-3; D is perhaps TRBD2 (5 bases). Germline V CDR1 and CDR2: SGHRS, YFSETQ. Trimming pared 0 bases from V and 0 bases from J, leaving 8 bases between. This CDR3 has 15 residues. DNA for the CDR3: TGCGCCAGCAGCTTGGGTGAGCGGAGCACAGATACGCAGTATTTT. Protein sequence: CASSLGERSTDTQYF. The full variable domain, completed using reference TRBV5-1 and TRBJ2-3, is KAGVTQTPRYLIKTRGQQVTLSCSPISGHRSVSWYQQTPGQGLQFLFEYFSETQRNKGNFPGRFSGRQFSNSRSEMNVSTLELGDSALYLCASSLGERSTDTQYFGPGTRLTVL.

The sample holds many counts of this clonotype. The V call is TRBV7-2, the J call TRBJ2-5; D not certain. Germline assignment: CDR1 SGHTA and CDR2 FQGNSA. V lost 5 bases and J lost 3, with 10 bases in between. This CDR3 has 13 residues. CDR3 residues: CASSPDPKETQYF. In DNA, the CDR3 is TGTGCCAGCAGCCCCGACCCAAAAGAGACCCAGTACTTC.

The CDR3 region is CASSPRGGGTDQPQHF. The CDR3 bases are TGTGCCAGCAGCCCCCGGGGAGGGGGTACGGATCAGCCCCAGCATTTT. The chain has TRBV7-2 and TRBJ1-5; perhaps TRBD1 as D (6 bases). V was pared by 5 bases and J by 5 bases, with 19 bases between. Germline CDR1 and CDR2: SGHTA and FQGNSA. CDR3 length: 16 amino acids.

Many counts were recorded for this clonotype. The rearrangement links TRBV20-1 to TRBJ1-4; 8 nucleotides line up with TRBD1. The length of the CDR3 is 12 residues. Germline CDR1 is DFQATT and CDR2 is SNEGSKA (reference sequence). The V gene end was trimmed by 8 bases and the J gene end by 7 bases; junction bases not matched to a gene: 6. CDR3 loop: CSLQGAGEKLFF. CDR3 coding DNA: TGCAGTTTGCAGGGGGCTGGTGAAAAACTGTTTTTT.

This clonotype was observed at least ten times. The rearrangement links TRBV7-6 to TRBJ1-1; the D is unclear. There are 14 residues in the CDR3. Deletions cut 5 bases from V and 1 base from J, with 11 bases between. CDR1 is SGHVS and CDR2 is FNYEAQ in the germline V gene. CDR3 bases: TGTGCCAGCAGCCCGCGTACCACGAACACTGAAGCTTTCTTT. The encoded protein is CASSPRTTNTEAFF.